One T cell receptor beta chain is described in this entry. The V end lost 8 bases, the J end lost 0 bases, and 17 bases lay between the germline ends. CDR1 is MNHNY, CDR2 SVGAGI, per germline (reference sequence). This CDR3 comprises 16 residues. This sample stems from a study of T cell changes during pregnancy in multiple sclerosis. TCRdb's table, derived via immunoSEQ multiplex PCR, lists solely in-frame clones and lacks some. The table lists roughly 69,000 clones, more than 85% of them singletons. V usage is TRBV6-6 and J usage is TRBJ1-5; D possibly corresponds to TRBD1 (6 bases). The sequence derives from a female donor in good health, enrolled as a control in a pregnancy study. The sequences come from CD4+ T cells from peripheral blood mononuclear cells, collected in the third trimester of pregnancy. The CDR3 here is CASLWGRGYSNQPQHF. The CDR3 DNA reads as TGTGCCAGCCTTTGGGGGAGGGGGTATAGCAATCAGCCCCAGCATTTT.